The entry below describes one T cell receptor beta chain. Its antigen is still unknown. No clone much larger than this one lies a single base away; base qualities are absent. This sample stems from a study of blood T cell repertoires in COVID-19 (TCRdb year 2020). Regarding the complete study: Samples covering the acute and convalescent phases of COVID-19 were provided by collaborators in the United States, Italy and Spain. The prospective study material was composed of cDNA or gDNA derived from T cells, B-cell-depleted T cells, or PBMCs. The dataset comprised deeply sampled blood TCRbeta repertoires from subjects exposed to, actively infected with, or recovered from COVID-19. The repertoires were released in a freely available public database intended as a resource for research on the immune response to SARS-CoV-2. The samples were drawn from two sources: the first 160 participants of the ongoing ImmuneRACE study, and 1,000 to 1,500 subjects contributed by 6 global collaborators. Nearly every sample came with metadata listing a de-identified subject ID, COVID-19 status, age in years and sex. Where HLA class I and class II types were available, the types were taken from metadata supplied by the sample provider, not from assay-based typing.

General findings and caveats noted by the study authors: The amount of clinical and demographic metadata varied by source and participant and was provided uncurated.

Via the germline V gene, CDR1 is KGHSH and CDR2 LQKENI. V loses 8 bases, J loses 4 bases, and the germline ends lie 17 bases apart. The CDR3 has 14 amino acids, counting the end cysteine and phenylalanine. Kept here is only the CDR3 DNA, which spans 42 bases and is read in frame from base 1. Whole blood was collected in K2EDTA tubes by collaborating institutions according to the institutions' own protocols. For TCRbeta analysis, collaborator samples were shipped as frozen whole blood, as isolated PBMCs, or as DNA extracted from either sample type. TCRbeta CDR3 regions were amplified from genomic DNA using the immunoSEQ Assay, a bias-controlled multiplex PCR. In the source study's methods: The number of nucleated cells in each sample was estimated by amplification of reference gene primers within the assay. To quantify the absolute abundance of each unique TCRbeta CDR3 rearrangement, sequence reads were collapsed and filtered. For each sample, productive Simpson clonality was calculated by taking the square root of Simpson's diversity index across productive rearrangements. Not all clones reach the TCRdb copy of this immuneACCESS table, which keeps in-frame sequences only. Checked studies attribute under half of the gap to unresolved V genes and leave the rest unexplained. The D gene and trimming were derived from the DNA, and the V and J assignments and clone size from that table. The sample yields tens of thousands of clones; about 89% were counted once. The leading ten clones occupy 1.6% of the sample.

Sequencing was carried out using peripheral blood. The chain is made from TRBV18 and TRBJ1-2; the D gene is perhaps TRBD1, on 5 matching bases. The TCR originated in a man aged 55 to 69 with acute or convalescent COVID-19. The CDR3 here reads CASTTDPGVYGYTF. The nucleotide sequence reads TGTGCCAGCACGACAGATCCGGGCGTCTATGGCTACACCTTC.